This is a list of T cell receptor beta chains from one sample in a study of T cell responses to AZD1222 COVID-19 vaccine. The assay was immunoSEQ multiplex PCR, and TCRdb's table has in-frame clones only and misses some. The sample holds about 84,000 clones; approximately 85% are singletons and the top ten take 9.5% to 13%. Here the sequenced sample was peripheral blood, taken 28 days after the second AZD1222 dose. The receptors were gathered from an adult who received the AZD1222 COVID-19 vaccine. Both conserved end residues are part of each CDR3. The D gene is left open where the match is weak. For some rows the clone size is stated as once, few or many, or as a class when expanded; others skip it.

V gene	CDR3 length	D gene	clone size	J gene	CDR3 DNA	CDR3 protein
TRBV27	12	NA	NA	TRBJ1-1	TGTGCCAGCAGTTTGGGGGCGTCTGAAGCTTTCTTT	CASSLGASEAFF
TRBV19	13	NA	NA	TRBJ1-1	TGTGCCAGTAGTACCGTGACAGGCGCGAAAGCTTTCTTT	CASSTVTGAKAFF
TRBV21-1	15	NA	NA	TRBJ1-6	TGTGCCAGCAGCAAATGCGGCTCCTATAATTCACCCCTCCACTTT	CASSKCGSYNSPLHF
TRBV6-5	16	TRBD1	NA	TRBJ2-7	TGTGCCAGCAGTTTCGACCGGGACAGGGTTGTCTTCGAGCAGTACTTC	CASSFDRDRVVFEQYF
TRBV7-2	14	TRBD1	NA	TRBJ2-7	TGTGCCAGCGGGGACGGACAGGGTTCCTACGAGCAGTACTTC	CASGDGQGSYEQYF
TRBV29-1	14	TRBD1	NA	TRBJ1-5	TGCAGCGTGGCACAGGGGGCAGGCAATCAGCCCCAGCATTTT	CSVAQGAGNQPQHF
TRBV10-3	13	NA	NA	TRBJ1-1	TGTGCCATCAGTGAGTCAAGGAACACTGAAGCTTTCTTT	CAISESRNTEAFF
TRBV18	17	NA	NA	TRBJ2-4	TGTGCCAGCTCACCCGGGTACAGGAAGATAGCCAAAAACATTCAGTACTTC	CASSPGYRKIAKNIQYF
TRBV10-3	14	NA	NA	TRBJ1-1	TGTGCCATCAGTGAGCAGGTGGGGAACACTGAAGCTTTCTTT	CAISEQVGNTEAFF
TRBV14	15	TRBD2	NA	TRBJ2-1	TGTGCCAGCAGCCAAGTAGCGGGAGGGAAGAATGAGCAGTTCTTC	CASSQVAGGKNEQFF
TRBV11-3	14	NA	NA	TRBJ1-1	TGTGCCAGCAGCTTAGAGGGGGCTCGTACTGAAGCTTTCTTT	CASSLEGARTEAFF
TRBV6-6	14	NA	NA	TRBJ2-3	TGTGCCAGCAGCCCCCGGGACAGCACAGATACGCAGTATTTT	CASSPRDSTDTQYF
TRBV19	13	NA	NA	TRBJ1-1	TGTGCCAGTAGGGACACAGGGAGCACTGAAGCTTTCTTT	CASRDTGSTEAFF
TRBV4-3	14	NA	NA	TRBJ2-1	TGCGCCAGCAGCCAAGATCGCGTGAGCACTGAGCAGTTCTTC	CASSQDRVSTEQFF
TRBV2	13	TRBD1	NA	TRBJ2-7	TGTGCCAGCGTCCGGGACAGCGCCTACGAGCAGTACTTC	CASVRDSAYEQYF
TRBV24-1	17	NA	NA	TRBJ2-3	TGTGCCACCAGTGATTCCCCCCAGCGGGTATACACAGATACGCAGTATTTT	CATSDSPQRVYTDTQYF
TRBV4-1	17	NA	NA	TRBJ1-3	TGCGCCAGCAGCCAAGGAATGGCAGGCTCCTCTGGAAACACCATATATTTT	CASSQGMAGSSGNTIYF
TRBV5-6	15	TRBD1	NA	TRBJ2-2	TGTGCCAGCAGCGGTACAGGGGGCGGCCCCGGGGAGCTGTTTTTT	CASSGTGGGPGELFF
TRBV5-1	13	NA	NA	TRBJ1-1	TGCGCCAGCAGTCAGGGCCAAAACACTGAAGCTTTCTTT	CASSQGQNTEAFF
TRBV9	15	NA	NA	TRBJ1-3	TGTGCCAGCGCGCCTCCAGGGGCGAGTGGAAACACCATATATTTT	CASAPPGASGNTIYF
TRBV5-4	20	NA	once	TRBJ2-1	TGTGCCAGCAGCTCGCCCTCAGACGGCTGGGCATTAGGTAGTGGCAATGAGCAGTTCTTC	CASSSPSDGWALGSGNEQFF
TRBV28	14	NA	NA	TRBJ1-1	TGTGCCAGCAGTTTATCCTGGGGACGGACTGAAGCTTTCTTT	CASSLSWGRTEAFF
TRBV6-5	14	NA	NA	TRBJ1-1	TGTGCCAGCAGTCTCATTGGGGTGAGCACTGAAGCTTTCTTT	CASSLIGVSTEAFF
TRBV7-2	16	NA	few	TRBJ2-7	TGTGCCAGTCCACCGTCTCGGGGAGGAGCGGAGTACGAGCAGTACTTC	CASPPSRGGAEYEQYF
TRBV10-3	15	NA	NA	TRBJ2-3	TGTGCCATCAGTGATGCGGTAGCTTCCACAGATACGCAGTATTTT	CAISDAVASTDTQYF
TRBV3-1/TRBV3-2	14	NA	NA	TRBJ2-1	TGTGCCAGCAGCCAAGGAATGGGCTACAATGAGCAGTTCTTC	CASSQGMGYNEQFF
TRBV7-9	11	NA	NA	TRBJ2-7	TGTGCCAGCAGCCCTTTATCCGAGCAGTACTTC	CASSPLSEQYF
TRBV14	16	NA	NA	TRBJ2-2	TGTGCCAGCAGCCAAGAGGGGAGCCGGAGGGCCGGGGAGCTGTTTTTT	CASSQEGSRRAGELFF
TRBV24-1	14	NA	NA	TRBJ1-2	TGTGCCACCAGTGCAACAGGCTCCAACTATGGCTACACCTTC	CATSATGSNYGYTF
TRBV28	13	NA	NA	TRBJ1-4	TGTGCCAGCAGCGAGGGCGTTAATGAAAAACTGTTTTTT	CASSEGVNEKLFF
TRBV6-6	14	NA	NA	TRBJ1-5	TGTGCCAGCAGTTACTCAGACAACCTTCAGCCCCAGCATTTT	CASSYSDNLQPQHF
TRBV2	13	NA	NA	TRBJ1-5	TGTGCCAGCAGTGAGCAGCCTCAAAAGCCCCAGCATTTT	CASSEQPQKPQHF
TRBV3-1/TRBV3-2	16	TRBD1	NA	TRBJ2-2	TGTGCCAGCGGCAAACGGACAGGGGGCTTCGGCGGGGAGCTGTTTTTT	CASGKRTGGFGGELFF
TRBV6-2/TRBV6-3	13	NA	NA	TRBJ2-5	TGTGCCAGCAGTTACTCTTATCAAGAGACCCAGTACTTC	CASSYSYQETQYF
TRBV2	13	TRBD1	once	TRBJ1-2	TGTGCCTGCGCAGGGGGATCTAACTATGGCTACACCTTC	CACAGGSNYGYTF